The 32 T cell receptor beta chains below were found in one sample sequenced in a study of CXCR3-negative and CXCR3-positive naive CD8 T cells. The authors prepared UMI-labeled TRB cDNA libraries by 5' RACE. TCRdb re-called the 5' RACE reads and catalogs CDR3 proteins one per entry, DNA excluded. In total, the table holds about 120,000 distinct CDR3 sequences. Sequenced sample: naive CXCR3- CD8+ T cells from blood. Subset described: CD45RO-CCR7+CD27+CD95- naive CD8+ T cells lacking CXCR3 (TNR3-). These receptors came from a human donor in good health. Some clones in this sample may be carry-over from other donors' samples.

The J gene is TRBJ2-7, the V gene TRBV11-1; TCRdb's D call of TRBD1 is untestable without DNA. The CDR3 totals 15 residues. Germline V gene lookup returns CDR1 SGHAT and CDR2 FQDESV (reference sequence). CDR3 sequence reads: CASSIHREPSYEQYF.

The chain has TRBV20-1 and TRBJ2-1; the D gene TCRdb calls, TRBD1, cannot be checked with no DNA. The CDR3 is made up of 18 amino acids. Germline V gene sequence: CDR1 DFQATT, CDR2 SNEGSKA (reference sequence). CDR3 sequence reads: CSARALVGTERGYNEQFF.

The chain employs TRBV12-3 or TRBV12-4 and TRBJ2-2. The CDR3 is 16 residues long. The CDR3 sequence is CASSLVTTVNTGELFF.

J is TRBJ2-1 and V is TRBV28; TCRdb proposes TRBD1, but this gene call is untestable without DNA. The CDR3 runs to 18 residues. Germline V gene lookup returns CDR1 MDHEN and CDR2 SYDVKM. This CDR3 reads CASSPGTVPVLGHNEQFF. Full variable domain (missing parts from reference TRBV28 and TRBJ2-1): DVKVTQSSRYLVKRTGEKVFLECVQDMDHENMFWYRQDPGLGLRLIYFSYDVKMKEKGDIPEGYSVSREKKERFSLILESASTNQTSMYLCASSPGTVPVLGHNEQFFGPGTRLTVL.

The chain links TRBV27 to TRBJ1-1; TCRdb picks TRBD1, but there is no DNA to check that call. Germline V CDR1 and CDR2: MNHEY, SMNVEV (reference sequence). The CDR3 is made up of 14 amino acids. CDR3 sequence: CASSYTSGDLEAFF.

V is TRBV7-3 and J is TRBJ2-1. There are 15 residues in the CDR3. Germline assignment: CDR1 SGHTA and CDR2 FQGTGA. The CDR3 sequence is CASSSQGAAYNEQFF.

This chain connects TRBV30 to TRBJ2-1; the D call of TRBD1 rests on TCRdb alone, since no DNA is present to check it. The CDR3 length is 12 residues. Germline CDR1 GTSNPN, CDR2 SVGIG (reference sequence). The CDR3 reads CAWSVGRGQGTF. The full variable domain, completed using reference TRBV30 and TRBJ2-1, is SQTIHQWPATLVQPVGSPLSLECTVEGTSNPNLYWYRQAAGRGLQLLFYSVGIGQISSEVPQNLSASRPQDRQFILSSKKLLLSDSGFYLCAWSVGRGQGTFGPGTRLTVL.

V usage is TRBV20-1 and J usage is TRBJ1-1. CDR1 is DFQATT, CDR2 SNEGSKA, per germline (reference sequence). The CDR3 has 15 residues. The CDR3 region is CSARESYREDTEAFF.

V and J are TRBV7-9 and TRBJ2-5; TCRdb names TRBD1, which stays unverified in the absence of DNA. CDR1 SEHNR and CDR2 FQNEAQ come from the germline V gene (reference sequence). The length of the CDR3 is 14 residues. CDR3 residues: CASSSDLGRETQYF. The complete variable domain, with remaining parts taken from reference TRBV7-9 and TRBJ2-5, reads DTGVSQNPRHKITKRGQNVTFRCDPISEHNRLYWYRQTLGQGPEFLTYFQNEAQLEKSRLLSDRFSAERPKGSFSTLEIQRTEQGDSAMYLCASSSDLGRETQYFGPGTRLLVL.

The CDR3 protein is CSVEDGGTIYF. The chain carries TRBV29-1 and TRBJ1-3. Germline V gene lookup returns CDR1 SQVTM and CDR2 ANQGSEA. CDR3 size: 11 residues. Based on the CDR3 plus reference TRBV29-1 and TRBJ1-3, the full variable domain is SAVISQKPSRDICQRGTSLTIQCQVDSQVTMMFWYRQQPGQSLTLIATANQGSEATYESGFVIDKFPISRPNLTFSTLTVSNMSPEDSSIYLCSVEDGGTIYFGEGSWLTVV.

This rearrangement joins TRBV4-3 to TRBJ2-7; TCRdb picks TRBD2, but there is no DNA to check that call. This CDR3 has 17 residues. Germline V gene data show CDR1 as LGHNA and CDR2 as YSLEER. The CDR3 loop is CASSHAYPGTQTYEQYF.

The gene calls are TRBV11-2 and TRBJ2-7; TCRdb's assignment of TRBD1 cannot be checked, as there is no DNA. The CDR3 extends over 17 amino acids. Germline loops: CDR1 SGHAT, CDR2 FQNNGV. The CDR3 sequence is CASSLGALGGGSHEQYF.

V and J are TRBV28 and TRBJ2-5; TCRdb reports TRBD2, a call that lacks DNA to check it against. This CDR3 region has 11 residues. CDR1 and CDR2 from the germline V gene are MDHEN and SYDVKM. This CDR3 is CASAGGETQYF. Full variable domain (remainder filled in from reference TRBV28 and TRBJ2-5): DVKVTQSSRYLVKRTGEKVFLECVQDMDHENMFWYRQDPGLGLRLIYFSYDVKMKEKGDIPEGYSVSREKKERFSLILESASTNQTSMYLCASAGGETQYFGPGTRLLVL.

V gene TRBV20-1 combines with J gene TRBJ2-1; as DNA is missing, the TRBD1 call by TCRdb cannot be tested. Germline V gene lookup returns CDR1 DFQATT and CDR2 SNEGSKA (reference sequence). The CDR3 length is 18 residues. The CDR3 sequence is CSAEVAGQGKAPYNEQFF.

V usage is TRBV6-5 and J usage is TRBJ2-1; the D gene TCRdb calls, TRBD2, cannot be checked with no DNA. Germline V gene sequence: CDR1 MNHEY, CDR2 SVGAGI. The CDR3 loop spans 15 amino acids. The CDR3 spells CASSPREYNFDEQFF.

This chain uses TRBV19 with TRBJ1-1; TCRdb names TRBD1, which stays unverified in the absence of DNA. Germline assignment: CDR1 LNHDA and CDR2 SQIVND (reference sequence). The CDR3 totals 15 residues. CDR3 region: CASSIQPGLGTEAFF.

The V gene is TRBV20-1, the J gene TRBJ1-5; TCRdb lists TRBD1, though no DNA is available to test this call. Germline V gene lookup returns CDR1 DFQATT and CDR2 SNEGSKA (reference sequence). The CDR3 is 15 amino acids. The CDR3 reads CSARGTGFGNQPQHF.

The chain employs TRBV4-2 and TRBJ1-1; the TCRdb D gene call, TRBD1, has no DNA to confirm it. CDR1 and CDR2 from the germline V gene are LGHNA and YNFKEQ. The CDR3 sequence is 14 residues long. This chain's CDR3 is CASSRLGQGDEAFF.

The genes are TRBV12-3 or TRBV12-4 and TRBJ2-3; the TRBD2 assignment by TCRdb is unverifiable without DNA. The CDR3 consists of 15 residues. CDR3 residues: CASKTTSGGADTQYF.

The chain has TRBV15 and TRBJ2-3; TCRdb's D gene call, TRBD2, goes unchecked for lack of DNA. Germline V CDR1 and CDR2: LNHNV, YYDKDF (reference sequence). This CDR3 contains 15 residues. This CDR3 reads CATSREGSGGDTQYF.

This chain connects TRBV23-1 to TRBJ1-2; TCRdb selects TRBD1, and the lack of DNA leaves this call unchecked. TRBV23-1 is filed as an ORF, its function uncertain. There are 16 residues in the CDR3. The CDR3 is CASSQLGQGANYGYTF.

The chain joins TRBV12-3 or TRBV12-4 to TRBJ2-5. CDR3 length equals 14 residues. The CDR3 protein is CASSKETEQETQYF.

This rearrangement joins TRBV4-2 to TRBJ2-1. Germline V CDR1 and CDR2: LGHNA, YNFKEQ. The CDR3 sequence is 14 residues long. The CDR3 loop reads CASSQEGPGDEQFF.

The V gene is TRBV29-1, the J gene TRBJ2-1; TCRdb proposes TRBD2, but this gene call is untestable without DNA. Germline lookup yields CDR1 SQVTM and CDR2 ANQGSEA. The CDR3 is 15 residues long. CDR3 loop: CSVYPLSGPDNEQFF.

The J gene is TRBJ1-5, the V gene TRBV7-3; as DNA is missing, the TRBD1 call by TCRdb cannot be tested. Germline V CDR1 and CDR2: SGHTA, FQGTGA. This CDR3 is built from 20 residues. This chain's CDR3 is CASSSRDRNHIGNSNQPQHF. Filled out from reference TRBV7-3 and TRBJ1-5, the complete variable domain reads GAGVSQTPSNKVTEKGKYVELRCDPISGHTALYWYRQSLGQGPEFLIYFQGTGAADDSGLPNDRFFAVRPEGSVSTLKIQRTERGDSAVYLCASSSRDRNHIGNSNQPQHFGDGTRLSIL.

This rearrangement joins TRBV6-5 to TRBJ2-1; TCRdb's assignment of TRBD2 cannot be checked, as there is no DNA. The CDR3 extends over 15 amino acids. CDR1 and CDR2 (germline): MNHEY, SVGAGI. The CDR3: CASSFGLGINNEQFF.

The chain employs TRBV29-1 and TRBJ2-1; the D call of TRBD1 rests on TCRdb alone, since no DNA is present to check it. The CDR3 sequence is 11 residues long. Germline CDR1 is SQVTM and CDR2 is ANQGSEA. The CDR3 sequence: CSAPIRGEQFF.

V gene TRBV4-3 combines with J gene TRBJ2-3. The CDR3 length is 15 residues. Germline V gene lookup returns CDR1 LGHNA and CDR2 YSLEER. The chain's CDR3 is CASSQGATERDTQYF.

The genes are TRBV7-9 and TRBJ1-2; the D gene TCRdb calls, TRBD1, cannot be checked with no DNA. This CDR3 is 15 amino acids long. CDR1 is SEHNR and CDR2 is FQNEAQ in the germline V gene (reference sequence). This CDR3 is CASSMDTSANYGYTF.

V gene TRBV30 combines with J gene TRBJ2-7; absent DNA, TCRdb's TRBD1 call cannot be checked. Germline CDR1 reads GTSNPN; CDR2 reads SVGIG (reference sequence). This CDR3 comprises 13 residues. CDR3 in amino acids: CAWSRTGFYEQYF.

The genes are TRBV7-3 and TRBJ2-2; TCRdb gives TRBD1 as the D gene, but with no DNA this cannot be confirmed. This CDR3 has 14 amino acids. Germline lookup yields CDR1 SGHTA and CDR2 FQGTGA. The CDR3 reads CASSPLGATGELFF.

This chain connects TRBV6-2 or TRBV6-3 to TRBJ2-7; the TRBD1 assignment by TCRdb is unverifiable without DNA. CDR1 is MNHEY, CDR2 SVGEGT, per germline. This CDR3 is built from 15 residues. The CDR3 loop reads CASSYGDRETYEQYF.